Listed here is a single T cell receptor beta chain. These data belong to a study of cytomegalovirus exposure and HLA in healthy donors. The PCR ran on 60 Vbeta and 13 Jbeta primers. The method was immunoSEQ multiplex PCR; TCRdb's version includes in-frame clones alone and lacks a portion of them. Here the sample spans about 140,000 clones, 80% being singletons. The CDR3 contains 15 residues. This clonotype was obtained from a man aged 25 to 45 in good health. The genes are TRBV1 and TRBJ2-5; TRBD2 is the table's D call, not checked against the DNA. TRBV1 is reported as a pseudogene. Sequenced: PBMCs. CDR3 amino acids: CTTPRAGAPRETQYF. The CDR3 DNA reads as TGCACCACCCCTCGGGCGGGAGCCCCACGGGAGACCCAGTACTTC.